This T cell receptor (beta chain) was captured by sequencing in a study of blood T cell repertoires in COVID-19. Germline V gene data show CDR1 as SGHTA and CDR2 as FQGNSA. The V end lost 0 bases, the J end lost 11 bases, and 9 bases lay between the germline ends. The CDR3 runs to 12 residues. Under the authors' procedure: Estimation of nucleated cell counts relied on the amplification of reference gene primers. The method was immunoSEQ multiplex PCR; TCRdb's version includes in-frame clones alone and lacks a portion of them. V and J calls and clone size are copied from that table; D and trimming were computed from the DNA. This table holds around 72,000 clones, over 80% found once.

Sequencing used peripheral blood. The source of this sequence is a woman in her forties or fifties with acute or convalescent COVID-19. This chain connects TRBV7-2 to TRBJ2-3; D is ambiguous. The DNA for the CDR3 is TGTGCCAGCAGCTTAGCAGAGGCGTGGCAGTATTTT. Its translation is CASSLAEAWQYF.